One and the same sample provided the 7 T cell receptor beta chains below, sequenced in a study of T cells after yellow fever vaccination (dated by TCRdb to the late 2010s). Explained via the paper, the treatment or condition label denotes: live attenuated yellow fever vaccine strain. Library prep was done by 5' RACE. Sequencing was carried out with an Illumina HiSeq 2500. Using fastp trimming at Q25 and MiXCR clonotype assembly, TCRdb reanalyzed the public sequencing data and kept in-frame beta chains. Each CDR3 protein appears once, grouped with its most common genes and DNA. This sample comprises some 120,000 distinct CDR3 sequences, under 9% of them detected only once. The ten largest clones capture approximately 24% of the sample. The sequences come from CD8+ T cells sorted from PBMCs, collected 45 days after the yellow fever booster vaccination. These receptors were taken from a young man who received the YFV17D yellow fever vaccine.

This clonotype was seen at least ten times. This chain uses TRBV29-1 with TRBJ2-2; 12 bases map to TRBD2. Germline values: CDR1 SQVTM, CDR2 ANQGSEA. Trimming removed 4 bases from V and 6 bases from J; junction bases left unmatched: 3. This CDR3 is built from 14 residues. The CDR3 sequence is CSVGLAGVSGELFF. The CDR3 nucleotides are TGCAGCGTTGGACTAGCGGGAGTTTCCGGGGAGCTGTTTTTT.

As for this clonotype: A read error may explain this, as a much larger clone is one base away. The J gene is TRBJ2-7, the V gene TRBV20-1; 9 nucleotides match TRBD2. CDR1 is DFQATT and CDR2 is SNEGSKA in the germline V gene (reference sequence). CDR3 length: 18 amino acids. V gave up 0 bases and J gave up 6 bases; unmatched junction bases: 18. The CDR3 nucleotides read TGCAGTGCTAGAGATAGAGGGGGGGGACGAGCGGGAGGAGCCGAGCAGTACTTC. Residues: CSARDRGGGRAGGAEQYF.

This clonotype occurred a few times. This rearrangement joins TRBV20-1 to TRBJ2-7, with D possibly being TRBD2 (6 bases). The V end lost 3 bases, the J end lost 2 bases, and 14 bases lay between the germline ends. The CDR3 is 14 amino acids. CDR1 DFQATT and CDR2 SNEGSKA come from the germline V gene (reference sequence). The CDR3 region is CSASRAGPTYEQYF. The CDR3 DNA is TGCAGTGCTAGTAGGGCGGGACCAACCTACGAGCAGTACTTC.

This clonotype was counted many times. The V call is TRBV4-3, the J call TRBJ1-4, with D possibly matching TRBD1 (5 bases). Between the trimmed V and J ends, which lost 2 bases and 0 bases, there was a span of 16 bases. CDR3 length: 18 amino acids. Germline V gives CDR1 LGHNA, CDR2 YSLEER. Here the CDR3 reads CASSQRGAMGATNEKLFF. The CDR3 region has the DNA TGCGCCAGCAGCCAACGTGGGGCCATGGGTGCAACTAATGAAAAACTGTTTTTT.

This chain links TRBV7-9 with TRBJ2-1, with D possibly called TRBD1 or TRBD2 (5 bases each). Trimming pared 7 bases from V and 9 bases from J, leaving 19 bases between. The CDR3 sequence is 14 residues long. Germline loops: CDR1 SEHNR, CDR2 FQNEAQ (reference sequence). This chain's CDR3 is CASIPGFFDSEQFF. As DNA, the CDR3 is TGTGCCAGCATCCCGGGATTTTTCGACAGTGAGCAGTTCTTC.

Comment on this clonotype: The CDR3 ends on some other residue instead of the conserved phenylalanine or tryptophan, so this is likely a read error. V and J are TRBV7-9 and TRBJ1-1; D not resolved. The V gene lost 4 bases and the J gene lost 2 bases, with 5 bases spanning the gap. The V gene's germline CDR1 is SEHNR and CDR2 FQNEAQ (reference sequence). There are 12 residues in the CDR3. The CDR3 spells CASSYSNTEAFP. The CDR3, as DNA: TGTGCCAGCAGCTACAGTAACACTGAAGCTTTCCCT.

This clonotype was counted ten times or more. The V call is TRBV12-3 or TRBV12-4, the J call TRBJ2-1; D is possibly TRBD2 (6 bases). V shed 3 bases and J shed 7 bases, with 13 bases lying between them. There are 14 residues in the CDR3. CDR3 protein: CASSFGGPRNEQFF. The CDR3 DNA sequence: TGTGCCAGCAGTTTCGGAGGGCCAAGGAATGAGCAGTTCTTC.